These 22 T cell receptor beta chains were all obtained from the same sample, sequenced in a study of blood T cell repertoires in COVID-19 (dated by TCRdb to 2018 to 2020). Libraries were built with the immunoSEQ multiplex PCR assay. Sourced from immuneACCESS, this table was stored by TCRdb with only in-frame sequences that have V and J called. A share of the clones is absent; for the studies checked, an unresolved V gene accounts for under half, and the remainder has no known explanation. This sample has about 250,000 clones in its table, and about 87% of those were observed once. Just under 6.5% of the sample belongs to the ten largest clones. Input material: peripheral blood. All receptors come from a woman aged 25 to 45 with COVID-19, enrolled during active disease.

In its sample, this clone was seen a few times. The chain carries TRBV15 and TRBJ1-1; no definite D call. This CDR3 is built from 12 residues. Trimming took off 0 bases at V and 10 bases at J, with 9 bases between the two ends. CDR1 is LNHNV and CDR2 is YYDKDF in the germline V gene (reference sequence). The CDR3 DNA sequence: TGTGCCACCAGCAGAGAGAGCGGCCCAGCTTTCTTT. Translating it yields CATSRESGPAFF.

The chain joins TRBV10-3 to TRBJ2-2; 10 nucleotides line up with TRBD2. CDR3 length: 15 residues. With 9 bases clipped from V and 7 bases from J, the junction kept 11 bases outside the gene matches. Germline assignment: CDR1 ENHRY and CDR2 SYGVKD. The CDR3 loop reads CAIGLAEVRVGELFF. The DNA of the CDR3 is TGTGCCATTGGACTAGCGGAAGTACGTGTCGGGGAGCTGTTTTTT.

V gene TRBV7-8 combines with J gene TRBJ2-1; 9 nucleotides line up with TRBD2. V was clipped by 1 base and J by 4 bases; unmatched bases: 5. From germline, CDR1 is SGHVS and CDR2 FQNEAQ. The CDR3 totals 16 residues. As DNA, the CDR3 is TGTGCCAGCAGCTTAGGACTAGCGGCTATTTACAATGAGCAGTTCTTC. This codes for CASSLGLAAIYNEQFF.

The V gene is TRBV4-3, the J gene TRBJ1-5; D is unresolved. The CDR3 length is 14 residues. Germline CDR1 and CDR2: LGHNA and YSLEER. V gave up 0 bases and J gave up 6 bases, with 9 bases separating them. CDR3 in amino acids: CASSQDHRGQPQHF. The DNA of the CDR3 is TGCGCCAGCAGCCAAGATCACCGGGGTCAGCCCCAGCATTTT.

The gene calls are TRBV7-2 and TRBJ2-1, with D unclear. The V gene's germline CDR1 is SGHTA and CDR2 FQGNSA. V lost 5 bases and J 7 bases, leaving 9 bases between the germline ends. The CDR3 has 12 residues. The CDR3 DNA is TGTGCCAGCAGCCCTCAAGCAAATGAGCAGTTCTTC. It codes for CASSPQANEQFF.

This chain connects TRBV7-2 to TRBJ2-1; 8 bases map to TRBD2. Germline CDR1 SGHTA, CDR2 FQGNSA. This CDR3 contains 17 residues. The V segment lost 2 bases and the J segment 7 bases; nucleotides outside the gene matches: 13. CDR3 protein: CASSLLTSGGRGNEQFF. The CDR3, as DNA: TGTGCCAGCAGCTTATTAACTAGCGGAGGGAGGGGGAATGAGCAGTTCTTC.

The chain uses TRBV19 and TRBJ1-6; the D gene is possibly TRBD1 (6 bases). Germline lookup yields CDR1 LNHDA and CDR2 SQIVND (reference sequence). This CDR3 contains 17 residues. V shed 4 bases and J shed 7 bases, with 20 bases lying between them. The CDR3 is CASSTLGQPDQNSPLHF. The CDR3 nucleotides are TGTGCCAGTAGTACCCTAGGACAGCCCGACCAAAATTCACCCCTCCACTTT.

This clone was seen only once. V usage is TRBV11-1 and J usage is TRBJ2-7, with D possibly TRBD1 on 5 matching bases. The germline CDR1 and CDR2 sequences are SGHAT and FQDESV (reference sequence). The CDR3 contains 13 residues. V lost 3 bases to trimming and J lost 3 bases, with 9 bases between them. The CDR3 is CASSLSRVYEQYF. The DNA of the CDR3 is TGTGCCAGCAGCTTGTCCAGGGTCTACGAGCAGTACTTC.

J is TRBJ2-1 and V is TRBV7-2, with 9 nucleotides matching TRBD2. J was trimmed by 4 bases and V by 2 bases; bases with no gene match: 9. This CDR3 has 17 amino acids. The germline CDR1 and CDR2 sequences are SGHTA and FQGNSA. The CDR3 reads CASSLNPRGGGYNEQFF. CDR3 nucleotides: TGTGCCAGCAGCTTAAATCCCCGCGGGGGGGGTTACAATGAGCAGTTCTTC.

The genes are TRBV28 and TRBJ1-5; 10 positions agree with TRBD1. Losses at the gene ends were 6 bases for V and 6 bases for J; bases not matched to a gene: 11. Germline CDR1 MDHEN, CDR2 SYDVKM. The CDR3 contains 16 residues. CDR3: CASRGYRDRGGQPQHF. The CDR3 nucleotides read TGTGCCAGCAGGGGATACCGGGACAGGGGAGGTCAGCCCCAGCATTTT.

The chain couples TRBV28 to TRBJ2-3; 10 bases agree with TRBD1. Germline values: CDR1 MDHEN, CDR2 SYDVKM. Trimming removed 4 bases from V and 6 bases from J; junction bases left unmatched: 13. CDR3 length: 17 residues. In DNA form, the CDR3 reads TGTGCCAGCAGTTCCCAGCGACAGGGGGCGTCAGAGGATACGCAGTATTTT. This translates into CASSSQRQGASEDTQYF.

CDR3: CASSQESGLAGANYGYTF. CDR3 nucleotide sequence: TGCGCCAGCAGCCAAGAGTCGGGGTTGGCAGGAGCTAACTATGGCTACACCTTC. J is TRBJ1-2 and V is TRBV4-1; D gene uncertain. The CDR3 is 18 residues long. V dropped 0 bases and J dropped 0 bases, with 17 bases sitting between them. CDR1 and CDR2 (germline): MGHRA, YSYEKL.

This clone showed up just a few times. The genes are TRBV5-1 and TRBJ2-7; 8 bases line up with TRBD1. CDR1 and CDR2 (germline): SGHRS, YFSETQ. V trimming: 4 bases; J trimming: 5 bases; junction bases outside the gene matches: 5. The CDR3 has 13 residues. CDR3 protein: CASSATTGDEQYF. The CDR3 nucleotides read TGCGCCAGCAGCGCGACGACAGGGGACGAGCAGTACTTC.

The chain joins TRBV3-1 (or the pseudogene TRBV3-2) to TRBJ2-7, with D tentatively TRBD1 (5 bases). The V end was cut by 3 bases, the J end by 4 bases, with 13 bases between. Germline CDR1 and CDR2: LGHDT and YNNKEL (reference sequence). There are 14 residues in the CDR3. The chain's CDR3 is CASSQGQGVYEQYF. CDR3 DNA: TGTGCCAGCAGCCAGGGGCAGGGTGTATACGAGCAGTACTTC.

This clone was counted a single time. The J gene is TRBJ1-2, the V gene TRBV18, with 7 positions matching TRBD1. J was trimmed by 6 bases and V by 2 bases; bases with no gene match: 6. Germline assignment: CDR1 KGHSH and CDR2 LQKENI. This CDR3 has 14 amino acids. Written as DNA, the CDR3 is TGTGCCAGCTCACCAAACGACAGGGTCGATGGCTACACCTTC. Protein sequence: CASSPNDRVDGYTF.

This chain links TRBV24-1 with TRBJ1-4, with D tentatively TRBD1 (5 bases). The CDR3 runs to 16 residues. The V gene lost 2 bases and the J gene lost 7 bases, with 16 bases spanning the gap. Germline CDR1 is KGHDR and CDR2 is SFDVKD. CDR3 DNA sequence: TGTGCCACCAGTGATTATGGGGGGGTCGGCAGTGAAAAACTGTTTTTT. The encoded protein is CATSDYGGVGSEKLFF.

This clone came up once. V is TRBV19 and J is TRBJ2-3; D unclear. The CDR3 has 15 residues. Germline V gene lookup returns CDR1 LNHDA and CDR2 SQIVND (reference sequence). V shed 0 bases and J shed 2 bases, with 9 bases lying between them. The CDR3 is CASSIELFSTDTQYF. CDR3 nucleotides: TGTGCCAGTAGTATAGAGTTATTTTCCACAGATACGCAGTATTTT.

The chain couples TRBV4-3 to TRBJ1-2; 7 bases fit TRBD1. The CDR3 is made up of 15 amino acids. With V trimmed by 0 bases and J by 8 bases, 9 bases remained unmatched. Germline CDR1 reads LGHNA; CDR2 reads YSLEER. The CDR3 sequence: CASSQDWRGPMGYTF. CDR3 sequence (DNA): TGCGCCAGCAGCCAAGATTGGAGGGGGCCTATGGGCTACACCTTC.

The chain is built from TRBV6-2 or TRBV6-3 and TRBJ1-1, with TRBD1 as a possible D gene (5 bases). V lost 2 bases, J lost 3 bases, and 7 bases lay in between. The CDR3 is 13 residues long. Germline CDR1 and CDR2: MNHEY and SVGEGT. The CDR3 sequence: CASSYGGYTEAFF. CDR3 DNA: TGTGCCAGCAGTTACGGGGGGTACACTGAAGCTTTCTTT.

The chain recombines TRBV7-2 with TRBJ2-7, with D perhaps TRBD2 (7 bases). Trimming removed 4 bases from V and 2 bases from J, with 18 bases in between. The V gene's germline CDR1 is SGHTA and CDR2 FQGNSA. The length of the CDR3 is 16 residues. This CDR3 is CASSSRRRGATYEQYF. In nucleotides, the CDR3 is TGTGCCAGCAGCTCAAGGCGTCGGGGGGCTACCTACGAGCAGTACTTC.

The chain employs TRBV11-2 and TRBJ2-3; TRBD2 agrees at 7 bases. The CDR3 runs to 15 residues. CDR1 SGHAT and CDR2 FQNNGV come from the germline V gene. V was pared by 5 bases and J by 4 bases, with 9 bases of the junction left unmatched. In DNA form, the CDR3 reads TGTGCCAGCAGCCCTAGCGGAACTGGGTCAGATACGCAGTATTTT. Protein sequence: CASSPSGTGSDTQYF.

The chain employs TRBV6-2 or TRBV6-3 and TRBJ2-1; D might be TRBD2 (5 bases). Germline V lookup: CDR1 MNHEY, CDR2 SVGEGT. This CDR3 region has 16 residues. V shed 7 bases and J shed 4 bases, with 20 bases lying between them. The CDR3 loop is CASTPSGSFPYNEQFF. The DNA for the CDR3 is TGTGCCAGCACCCCCTCGGGGAGTTTCCCTTACAATGAGCAGTTCTTC.